This T cell receptor (beta chain) was identified in a study of blood T cell repertoires in COVID-19. This study enrolled people aged about 18 to 90 from about two dozen US geographic areas. Before being deemed recovered, Cohort 3 donors had two negative PCRs, clearance, or symptom resolution. The trim removed 1 base at V and 0 bases at J, leaving 9 bases unmatched. The CDR3 contains 18 residues. The germline V gene encodes CDR1 SGHVS and CDR2 FNYEAQ. The method was immunoSEQ multiplex PCR; TCRdb's version includes in-frame clones alone and lacks a portion of them. The data show about 160,000 clones, with roughly 90% seen just once and 6.6% held by the top ten.

The chain couples TRBV7-6 to TRBJ2-7; 10 positions match TRBD2. Source material: PBMCs or T cells enriched from blood (not recorded which). The clonotype comes from a woman aged 45-60 years who had recovered from COVID-19. The CDR3 DNA reads TGTGCCAGCAGCTTAGAGGCTAGCGGGGGCCGAAGCTCCTACGAGCAGTACTTC. Translated: CASSLEASGGRSSYEQYF.